Below, one T cell receptor (beta chain) is given with its context. Its target is unknown. Alongside a J-beta primer mix, a sample-barcoded 5' primer served in a second PCR lasting roughly 7 to 12 cycles. The authors tagged each cDNA molecule using a template-switch adaptor with 12 random nucleotides. The study obtained at least 3 million CDR3-containing paired-end reads from every sample. TCRdb used MiXCR to reprocess the 5' RACE reads, holding one entry per CDR3 protein. The sample yields about 780,000 distinct CDR3 sequences, more than 35% seen once. This sample is drawn from a study of blood T cells in healthy people across ages. Study-wide results and caveats: Researchers deemed the diversity estimates from one million T cells underestimates.

The V gene end was trimmed by 4 bases and the J gene end by 6 bases; junction bases not matched to a gene: 7. There are 14 residues in the CDR3. The germline CDR1 and CDR2 sequences are SGHRS and YFSETQ. The source of this sequence is a man older than 75 in good health. The V gene is TRBV5-1, the J gene TRBJ2-7, with 10 bases fitting TRBD1. Specimen: blood. The CDR3 loop reads CASSEGQGQGEQYF. DNA of the CDR3: TGCGCCAGCAGCGAGGGACAGGGGCAGGGCGAGCAGTACTTC.